Presented here are 12 T cell receptor beta chains from one specimen sequenced in a study of PD-L1 blockade in urothelial cancer. Produced via immunoSEQ multiplex PCR; TCRdb's table is partial and in-frame only. The sample consists of 35,000 to 45,000 clones, 91% of them appearing once. The time point is: peripheral blood 6 weeks after treatment start. The sample consisted of PBMCs, taken around atezolizumab (anti-PD-L1) treatment. Every receptor here comes from a man aged 65-85 years with urothelial cancer.

This chain joins TRBV18 and TRBJ1-1, with D hard to call. The V gene lost 2 bases and the J gene lost 4 bases, with 8 bases spanning the gap. The CDR3 extends over 13 amino acids. Per germline, CDR1 KGHSH and CDR2 LQKENI. CDR3 region: CASSPGEGTEAFF. In nucleotides, the CDR3 is TGTGCCAGCTCACCAGGTGAGGGCACTGAAGCTTTCTTT.

This sequence joins TRBV5-1 and TRBJ2-7; 8 positions agree with TRBD1. V dropped 4 bases and J dropped 0; count of bases not matched to a gene: 9. Germline V lookup: CDR1 SGHRS, CDR2 YFSETQ. The CDR3 runs 16 residues. CDR3 DNA sequence: TGCGCCAGCAGCCGGACGACAGGGGCCAGCTCCTACGAGCAGTACTTC. It codes for CASSRTTGASSYEQYF. The whole variable domain, remainder taken from reference TRBV5-1 and TRBJ2-7, is KAGVTQTPRYLIKTRGQQVTLSCSPISGHRSVSWYQQTPGQGLQFLFEYFSETQRNKGNFPGRFSGRQFSNSRSEMNVSTLELGDSALYLCASSRTTGASSYEQYFGPGTRLTVT.

The rearrangement joins TRBV29-1 to TRBJ1-1; the D gene is possibly TRBD1 (5 bases). The V gene's germline CDR1 is SQVTM and CDR2 ANQGSEA. CDR3 length equals 13 residues. The ends were cut back, 6 bases at V and 2 bases at J, with 13 bases in the middle. The CDR3 DNA reads as TGCAGCGTATGGGGGGATATCAACACTGAAGCTTTCTTT. Protein sequence: CSVWGDINTEAFF.

This clone came up a few times. CDR3 DNA: TGTGCCAGCAGCCCCCGGGGACTAGCGGGAATTACCGGGGAGCTGTTTTTT. Amino acid sequence: CASSPRGLAGITGELFF. The chain has TRBV14 and TRBJ2-2; 13 positions agree with TRBD2. Germline assignment: CDR1 SGHDN and CDR2 FVKESK. V trimming: 4 bases; J trimming: 5 bases; junction bases outside the gene matches: 7. The CDR3 spans 17 residues.

The rearrangement links TRBV27 to TRBJ1-5, with TRBD1 matching over 7 bases. V lost 6 bases, J lost 5 bases, and 10 bases stayed unmatched. CDR3 length equals 15 residues. Germline CDR1 MNHEY, CDR2 SMNVEV (reference sequence). The CDR3 sequence: CASSRTGTDYQPQHF. The CDR3 DNA follows: TGTGCCAGCAGCCGAACCGGGACAGACTATCAGCCCCAGCATTTT.

The chain combines TRBV5-4 with TRBJ2-3; the D is unclear. The germline CDR1 and CDR2 sequences are SGHNT and YYREEE (reference sequence). V was shortened by 9 bases and J by 0 bases, with 26 bases between the two germline ends. CDR3 length: 18 residues. The CDR3 coding sequence is TGTGCCATGGTGAGAGCCTGGTGGGCCGACGTCAGCACAGATACGCAGTATTTT. It yields the protein CAMVRAWWADVSTDTQYF.

The chain couples TRBV7-8 to TRBJ2-1; 11 positions match TRBD2. The CDR3 totals 16 residues. V was pared by 1 base and J by 2 bases, with 1 base of the junction left unmatched. Germline-derived CDR1 and CDR2 are SGHVS and FQNEAQ. The CDR3 DNA follows: TGTGCCAGCAGCTTAGGGGGACTAGCGGCCTACAATGAGCAGTTCTTC. As protein: CASSLGGLAAYNEQFF.

This chain joins TRBV11-1 and TRBJ1-5, with D hard to call. Germline V gene lookup returns CDR1 SGHAT and CDR2 FQDESV (reference sequence). Trimming stripped 5 bases from V and 7 bases from J, with 12 bases between. The CDR3 consists of 13 residues. The CDR3 bases are TGTGCCAGCAGCCCTCAACCGGGACAGCCCCAGCATTTT. Amino acids: CASSPQPGQPQHF.

V usage is TRBV14 and J usage is TRBJ2-3; 9 positions agree with TRBD1. The CDR3 covers 16 residues. V dropped 0 bases and J dropped 5; count of bases not matched to a gene: 6. CDR1 SGHDN and CDR2 FVKESK come from the germline V gene. CDR3: CASSQDGTGLRDTQYF. CDR3 DNA sequence: TGTGCCAGCAGCCAAGACGGGACAGGGCTCCGAGATACGCAGTATTTT.

The CDR3 sequence: CASSKYPPAWGDQPQHF. CDR3 nucleotides: TGTGCCAGCAGCAAATACCCCCCGGCATGGGGGGATCAGCCCCAGCATTTT. The chain joins TRBV21-1 to TRBJ1-5. TRBV21-1 is labeled a pseudogene. The CDR3 runs to 17 residues.

The genes are TRBV5-1 and TRBJ2-1; 10 bases line up with TRBD2. Trimming removed 0 bases from V and 7 bases from J; junction bases left unmatched: 7. This CDR3 has 16 residues. Per the germline V gene, CDR1 is SGHRS and CDR2 is YFSETQ. The CDR3 sequence: CASSLAGSGRGNEQFF. The CDR3 DNA follows: TGCGCCAGCAGCTTGGCCGGAAGCGGGAGGGGTAATGAGCAGTTCTTC.

This clone was seen just once. This chain joins TRBV7-3 and TRBJ2-5, with TRBD2 matching over 15 bases. V gave up 8 bases and J gave up 5 bases; unmatched junction bases: 6. The germline V gene encodes CDR1 SGHTA and CDR2 FQGTGA. CDR3 length: 15 residues. The CDR3 is CASGLAGGPGETQYF. CDR3 DNA: TGTGCCAGCGGACTAGCGGGAGGGCCTGGGGAGACCCAGTACTTC.